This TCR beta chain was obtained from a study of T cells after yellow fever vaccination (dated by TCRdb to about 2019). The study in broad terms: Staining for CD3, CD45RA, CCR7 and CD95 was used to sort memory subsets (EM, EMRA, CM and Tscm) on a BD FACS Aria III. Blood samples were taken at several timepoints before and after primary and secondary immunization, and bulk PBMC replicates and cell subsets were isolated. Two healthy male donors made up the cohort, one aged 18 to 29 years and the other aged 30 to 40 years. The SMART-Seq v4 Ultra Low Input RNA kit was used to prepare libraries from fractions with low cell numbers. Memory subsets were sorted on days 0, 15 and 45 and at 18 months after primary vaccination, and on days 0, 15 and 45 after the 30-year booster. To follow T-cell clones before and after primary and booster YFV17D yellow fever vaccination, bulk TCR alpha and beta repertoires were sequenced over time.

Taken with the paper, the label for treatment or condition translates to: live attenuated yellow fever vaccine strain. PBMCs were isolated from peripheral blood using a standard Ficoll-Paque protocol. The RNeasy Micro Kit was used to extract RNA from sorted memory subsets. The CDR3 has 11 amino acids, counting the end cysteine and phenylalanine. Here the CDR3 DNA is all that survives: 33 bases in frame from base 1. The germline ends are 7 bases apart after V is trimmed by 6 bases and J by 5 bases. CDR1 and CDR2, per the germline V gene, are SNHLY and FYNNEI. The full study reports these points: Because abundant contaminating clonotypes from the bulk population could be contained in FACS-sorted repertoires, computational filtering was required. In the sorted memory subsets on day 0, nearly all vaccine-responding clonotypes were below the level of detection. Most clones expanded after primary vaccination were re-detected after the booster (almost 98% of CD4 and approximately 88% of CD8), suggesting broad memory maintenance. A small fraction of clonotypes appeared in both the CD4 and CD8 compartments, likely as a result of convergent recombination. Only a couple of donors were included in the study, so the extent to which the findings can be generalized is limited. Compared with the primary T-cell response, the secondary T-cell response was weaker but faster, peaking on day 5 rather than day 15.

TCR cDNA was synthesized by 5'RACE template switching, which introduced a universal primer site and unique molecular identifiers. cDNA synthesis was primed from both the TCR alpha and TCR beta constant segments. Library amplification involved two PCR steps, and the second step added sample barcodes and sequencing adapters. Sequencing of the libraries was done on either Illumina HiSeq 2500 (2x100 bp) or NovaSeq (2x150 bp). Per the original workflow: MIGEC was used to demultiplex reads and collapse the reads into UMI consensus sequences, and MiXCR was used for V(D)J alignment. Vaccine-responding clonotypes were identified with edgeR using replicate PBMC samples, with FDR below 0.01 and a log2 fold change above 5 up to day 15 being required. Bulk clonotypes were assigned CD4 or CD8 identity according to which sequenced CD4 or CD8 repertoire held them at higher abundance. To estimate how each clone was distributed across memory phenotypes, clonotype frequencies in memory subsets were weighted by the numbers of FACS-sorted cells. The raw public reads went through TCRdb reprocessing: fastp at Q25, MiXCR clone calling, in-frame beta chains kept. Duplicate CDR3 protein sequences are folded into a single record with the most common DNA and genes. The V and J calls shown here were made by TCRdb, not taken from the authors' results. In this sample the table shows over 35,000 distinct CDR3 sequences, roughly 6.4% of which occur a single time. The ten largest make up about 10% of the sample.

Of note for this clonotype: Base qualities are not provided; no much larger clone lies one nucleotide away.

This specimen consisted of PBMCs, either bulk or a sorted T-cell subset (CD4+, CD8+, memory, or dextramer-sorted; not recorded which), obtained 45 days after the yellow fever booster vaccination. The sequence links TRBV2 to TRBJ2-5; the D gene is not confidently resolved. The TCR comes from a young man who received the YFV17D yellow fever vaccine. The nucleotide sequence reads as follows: TGTGCCAGCAGCCCCCCTGAGACCCAGTACTTC. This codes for CASSPPETQYF. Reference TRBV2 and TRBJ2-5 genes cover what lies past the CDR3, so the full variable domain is EPEVTQTPSHQVTQMGQEVILRCVPISNHLYFYWYRQILGQKVEFLVSFYNNEISEKSEIFDDQFSVERPDGSNFTLKIRSTKLEDSAMYFCASSPPETQYFGPGTRLLVL.